The T cell receptor beta chain described here comes from a study of OX40 agonist ivuxolimab in advanced cancers. As for the study in general: Patient treatment consisted of intravenous ivuxolimab administration every 2 weeks at 0.01 to 10 mg/kg. General study points: Low normalized T-cell clonal expansion was additionally recorded for some nonresponders. At 0.1 to 3.0 mg/kg, CD4+ and CD8+ blood T cells expanded clonally by week 6.

With autoimmune disease history or systemic immunosuppression, patients were excluded. On this clone: Its matching antigen is unknown.

Clones were read by immunoSEQ multiplex PCR, and TCRdb kept only the in-frame ones, dropping some. The repertoire includes over 60,000 clones, less than 90% of them detected once, and roughly 0.66% sits in the top ten. The clonotype comes from an adult with an advanced solid tumor such as melanoma, head and neck, liver or kidney cancer. Sample: CD4+ or CD8+ T cells sorted from blood, taken in a trial of the OX40 agonist ivuxolimab.

This CDR3 is CASSPPGTTANVLTF. The CDR3 DNA is TGTGCCAGCTCACCGCCCGGGACAACGGCCAACGTCCTGACTTTC. V and J are TRBV18 and TRBJ2-6, with D possibly matching TRBD1 (6 bases). The germline gives CDR1 KGHSH, CDR2 LQKENI. This CDR3 is built from 15 residues. V shed 3 bases and J shed 6 bases, with 12 bases lying between them. Drawing the rest from reference TRBV18 and TRBJ2-6, the complete variable domain is NAGVMQNPRHLVRRRGQEARLRCSPMKGHSHVYWYRQLPEEGLKFMVYLQKENIIDESGMPKERFSAEFPKEGPSILRIQQVVRGDSAAYFCASSPPGTTANVLTFGAGSRLTVL.